Listed here is a single TCR beta chain. Antigen unknown. This sample was taken from a study of T cell repertoires in cytomegalovirus infection. The V end lost 0 bases, the J end lost 4 bases, and 7 bases lay between the germline ends. The length of the CDR3 is 14 residues. In germline, CDR1 is WSHSY, CDR2 SAAADI. TCRdb reprocessed the reads with MiXCR, giving one entry per CDR3 protein. The top ten clones hold roughly a fifth of a sample with around 300,000 distinct CDR3 sequences, 22% of them seen once. The gene calls are TRBV10-2 and TRBJ1-3; D gene ambiguous. The sample was cultured PBMCs, taken from culture after CMV antigen stimulation. The sequence was collected from a human donor in good health (CMV status not recorded). Some clones in this sample may be carry-over from other donors' samples. CDR3 DNA: TGCGCCAGCAGTGAGTCTCCCAGCGGAAACACCATATATTTT. Protein product: CASSESPSGNTIYF.